Listed below are T cell receptor beta chains from one sample, sequenced in a study of control samples from healthy donors and cancer patients. The method was immunoSEQ multiplex PCR; TCRdb's version includes in-frame clones alone and lacks a portion of them. The data hold about 160,000 clones, with just over 95% observed a single time. The sequenced material came from blood. Receptors originate from a woman aged 25 to 39 in good health. Each CDR3 is given with its conserved first and last residue. D genes are given only for firm matches. Size values are once, few and many counts, or a class for expanded clones, and some rows have none.

j_call | d_call | clone_size | v_call | cdr3_aa | cdr3_nt
TRBJ1-2 | TRBD1 | . | TRBV18 | CASSQEQGNYGYTF | TGTGCCAGCTCACAAGAACAGGGGAACTATGGCTACACCTTC
TRBJ1-6 | . | . | TRBV7-3 | CASSLWDGQLSPLHF | TGTGCCAGCAGCTTATGGGACGGACAATTGTCACCCCTCCACTTT
TRBJ1-1 | . | once | TRBV18 | CASSPPEGVRTEAFF | TGTGCCAGCTCACCACCGGAGGGGGTGCGCACTGAAGCTTTCTTT
TRBJ2-5 | TRBD2 | . | TRBV3-1/TRBV3-2 | CASSFSGAQETQYF | TGTGCCAGCAGCTTCAGCGGGGCTCAAGAGACCCAGTACTTC
TRBJ1-6 | . | . | TRBV7-2 | CASSQIRARLRSPLHF | TGTGCCAGCAGCCAAATCCGCGCGAGGTTGAGGTCACCCCTCCACTTT
TRBJ2-5 | . | . | TRBV9 | CASSEDLRQDAQYF | TGTGCCAGCAGCGAGGACCTCAGGCAAGATGCCCAGTACTTC
TRBJ1-3 | . | . | TRBV4-1 | CASSPEGGNTIYF | TGCGCCAGCAGCCCCGAAGGTGGAAACACCATATATTTT
TRBJ1-1 | . | . | TRBV28 | CASSWTNLGAFF | TGTGCCAGCAGTTGGACCAACCTGGGAGCTTTCTTT
TRBJ1-2 | TRBD1 | . | TRBV6-4 | CALVCHRGKENYGYTF | TGTGCCCTCGTCTGTCACAGGGGGAAAGAAAACTATGGCTACACCTTC
TRBJ2-7 | TRBD1 | . | TRBV28 | CASSLLSAGGYEQYF | TGTGCCAGCAGTTTATTGTCAGCAGGGGGCTACGAGCAGTACTTC
TRBJ2-5 | TRBD1 | . | TRBV6-5 | CASSFRGFSETQYF | TGTGCCAGCTCCTTCAGGGGGTTTTCAGAGACCCAGTACTTC